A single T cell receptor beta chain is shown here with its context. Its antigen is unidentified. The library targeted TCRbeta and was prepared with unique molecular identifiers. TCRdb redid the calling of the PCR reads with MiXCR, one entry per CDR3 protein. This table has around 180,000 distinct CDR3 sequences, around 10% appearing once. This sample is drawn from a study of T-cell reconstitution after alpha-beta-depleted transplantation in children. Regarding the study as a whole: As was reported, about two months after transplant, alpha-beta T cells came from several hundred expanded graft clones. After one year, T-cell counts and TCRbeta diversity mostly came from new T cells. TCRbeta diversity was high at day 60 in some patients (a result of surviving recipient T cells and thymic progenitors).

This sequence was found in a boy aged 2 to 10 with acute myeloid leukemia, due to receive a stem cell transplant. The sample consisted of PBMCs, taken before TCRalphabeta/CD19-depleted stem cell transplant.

In DNA form, the CDR3 reads TGTGCCAGCAGTTCCGCCTGGGACCGAACTAATGAAAAACTGTTTTTT. Translated: CASSSAWDRTNEKLFF. J is TRBJ1-4 and V is TRBV28; TRBD1 might be the D (5 bases). Trimming took 4 bases from V and 1 from J, leaving 13 bases between them. CDR3 length: 16 amino acids. The germline gives CDR1 MDHEN, CDR2 SYDVKM.